These T cell receptor beta chains were read from a single sample in a study of shared clonotypes between healthy human individuals. Sequenced by immunoSEQ multiplex PCR; TCRdb stores in-frame clones only, minus some. The data contain fewer than 850,000 clones, around 72% of them singletons. Sequencing was carried out using memory CD4+ T cells sorted from blood. These receptors all stem from a woman aged 25 to 39 in good health. The CDR3 runs from the conserved cysteine through the conserved F or W.

TRBJ2-7 | TRBV7-9 | 13 | CASKIAGGLEQYF
TRBJ1-1 | TRBV4-1 | 17 | CASSQDPKVRVNTEAFF
TRBJ1-1 | TRBV11-2 | 11 | CASSQYTEAFF
TRBJ2-1 | TRBV5-1 | 15 | CASSLDYANYNEQFF
TRBJ1-3 | TRBV29-1 | 12 | CSVDTPGNTIYF
TRBJ2-7 | TRBV28 | 14 | CASSELGGGYEQYF
TRBJ1-1 | TRBV29-1 | 13 | CSAGLGLNTEAFF
TRBJ2-7 | TRBV28 | 13 | CASSKLPSYEQYF
TRBJ1-1 | TRBV19 | 14 | CASSTLTENTEAFF
TRBJ1-3 | TRBV23-1 | 17 | CASPPGTGTSSGNTIYF
TRBJ2-1 | TRBV5-4 | 11 | CASSRDNEQFF
TRBJ1-1 | TRBV11-2 | 15 | CASNHKRGVSTEAFF
TRBJ2-1 | TRBV5-5 | 15 | CASSPGLVSYNEQFF
TRBJ2-7 | TRBV7-2 | 15 | CASSGQTGLPYEQYF
TRBJ2-1 | TRBV14 | 20 | CASSQDRRVRPFRSYNEQFF
TRBJ2-1 | TRBV9 | 16 | CASSGLAGVVYNEQFF
TRBJ1-1 | TRBV7-3 | 14 | CASSATNEATEAFF
TRBJ2-1 | TRBV4-2 | 16 | CASSQSPTSGIYEQFF
TRBJ1-5 | TRBV5-8 | 16 | CASSFFKGPSNQPQHF
TRBJ2-7 | TRBV28 | 12 | CASSLPFYEQYF
TRBJ2-3 | TRBV5-4 | 13 | CASSPPGTDTQYF
TRBJ1-4 | TRBV5-1 | 14 | CASKQGRGNEKLFF
TRBJ1-1 | TRBV5-1 | 14 | CASSSTRENTEAFF
TRBJ2-5 | TRBV2 | 13 | CASMTGGGETQYF
TRBJ2-7 | TRBV7-3 | 13 | CASSFTGMDEQYF
TRBJ1-1 | TRBV11-1 | 13 | CASSLRLNTEAFF
TRBJ1-5 | TRBV30 | 13 | CAWSDGGNQPQHF
TRBJ2-7 | TRBV30 | 11 | CAWNLGTGQYF
TRBJ2-5 | TRBV19 | 16 | CASSSQAGGWGETQYF
TRBJ2-1 | TRBV4-1 | 15 | CASSQYVTGANEQFF
TRBJ2-3 | TRBV5-4 | 15 | CASSTGGSGTDTQYF
TRBJ1-4 | TRBV5-1 | 14 | CASSLGHLNEKLFF
TRBJ2-1 | TRBV5-1 | 15 | CASSEASGSYNEQFF
TRBJ1-5 | TRBV15 | 14 | CATSRGQDNQPQHF
TRBJ2-7 | TRBV7-9 | 11 | CAGDWGNEQYF
TRBJ2-1 | TRBV2 | 14 | CASSGLASYNEQFF
TRBJ1-3 | TRBV19 | 14 | CASSPQDSGNTIYF
TRBJ2-7 | TRBV4-1 | 16 | CASSLGTSGVSYEQYF
TRBJ2-7 | TRBV7-9 | 15 | CASSPDSYYSYEQYF
TRBJ2-6 | TRBV4-2 | 14 | CASTGGSGANVLTF
TRBJ1-2 | TRBV14 | 15 | CASSQGIHANYGYTF
TRBJ2-7 | TRBV10-1 | 15 | CASSELQGASYEQYF
TRBJ2-7 | TRBV27 | 15 | CASSFLQGKTYEQYF